The next 29 T cell receptor beta chains were all read from a single sample in a study of blood T cell repertoires in COVID-19. The table came from immunoSEQ multiplex PCR; TCRdb's copy has only in-frame clones and leaves some out. The sample records 200,000 to 250,000 clones, about nine tenths being singletons. Sequences were obtained from peripheral blood. All receptors derive from a man between 60 and 75 years old who had recovered from COVID-19.

J is TRBJ2-3 and V is TRBV29-1, with 8 positions matching TRBD2. The trim removed 0 bases at V and 4 bases at J, leaving 9 bases unmatched. The CDR3 extends over 16 amino acids. From germline, CDR1 is SQVTM and CDR2 ANQGSEA. The CDR3 region is CSVEEGLAGTPDTQYF. CDR3 in DNA: TGCAGCGTTGAAGAGGGTCTAGCGGGCACCCCAGATACGCAGTATTTT.

The chain employs TRBV11-3 and TRBJ1-2; tentatively, D is TRBD1 (5 bases). Trimming left V 4 bases short and J 4 bases short, with 19 bases between. The CDR3 extends over 16 amino acids. Germline-derived CDR1 and CDR2 are SGHNT and YENEEA. The CDR3 loop reads CASSYLKAGGGYGYTF. The CDR3 coding sequence is TGTGCCAGCAGCTATCTGAAGGCGGGGGGAGGCTATGGCTACACCTTC.

The chain couples TRBV2 to TRBJ1-3; D not certain. The CDR3 contains 16 residues. The germline gives CDR1 SNHLY, CDR2 FYNNEI. V lost 7 bases, J lost 1 base, and 17 bases lay in between. CDR3 sequence (DNA): TGTGCCAGCAAACGGAATCCCCTACAGTCTGGAAACACCATATATTTT. Translating it yields CASKRNPLQSGNTIYF.

The chain couples TRBV7-2 to TRBJ1-2; 9 bases align to TRBD1. This CDR3 comprises 16 residues. Per germline, CDR1 SGHTA and CDR2 FQGNSA. The ends lost 2 bases at V and 0 bases at J; junction bases unmatched: 4. CDR3 coding DNA: TGTGCCAGCAGCTTAACAGGGGGCGCGGCTAACTATGGCTACACCTTC. Its translation is CASSLTGGAANYGYTF.

The table lists this clone with a count of one. The V gene is TRBV5-1, the J gene TRBJ2-3, with D unclear. V was shortened by 4 bases and J by 2 bases, with 11 bases between the two germline ends. The CDR3 has 14 amino acids. Germline V gene lookup returns CDR1 SGHRS and CDR2 YFSETQ. In DNA form, the CDR3 reads TGCGCCAGCAGCAAGGAGTCAAACACAGATACGCAGTATTTT. This codes for CASSKESNTDTQYF.

The chain is built from TRBV3-1 (or the pseudogene TRBV3-2) and TRBJ2-1; 10 positions match TRBD2. Germline values: CDR1 LGHDT, CDR2 YNNKEL (reference sequence). After removal of 10 bases from V and 4 bases from J, the junction contained 7 bases not matched to a gene. There are 14 residues in the CDR3. CDR3 residues: CATTPAGGYNEQFF. DNA of the CDR3: TGTGCCACCACCCCAGCGGGGGGGTACAATGAGCAGTTCTTC.

The chain has TRBV19 and TRBJ2-7; 11 nucleotides align to TRBD1. The CDR3 spans 15 residues. Germline V lookup: CDR1 LNHDA, CDR2 SQIVND (reference sequence). The junction had 5 bases not matched to a gene; V was cut back by 3 bases and J by 4 bases. CDR3 region: CASSMAGTGGYEQYF. CDR3 sequence (DNA): TGTGCCAGTAGTATGGCCGGGACAGGGGGATACGAGCAGTACTTC.

The chain joins TRBV7-9 to TRBJ2-5; D is unclear. V dropped 3 bases and J dropped 5 bases, with 10 bases sitting between them. CDR3 length: 13 amino acids. Germline CDR1 is SEHNR and CDR2 is FQNEAQ (reference sequence). The CDR3 DNA is TGTGCCAGCAGCTTTCGAGAGTTGGAGACCCAGTACTTC. Its translation: CASSFRELETQYF.

For the CDR3, the DNA is TGTGCCAGCAGCCTCGGGACAGGGAACACCGGGGAGCTGTTTTTT. Translated, it gives CASSLGTGNTGELFF. The V call is TRBV7-6, the J call TRBJ2-2; 8 positions agree with TRBD1. The CDR3 sequence is 15 residues long. Germline CDR1 SGHVS, CDR2 FNYEAQ. The V gene end was trimmed by 5 bases and the J gene end by 1 base; junction bases not matched to a gene: 3.

The rearrangement uses TRBV2 and TRBJ1-5; 7 bases map to TRBD1. Germline V gene lookup returns CDR1 SNHLY and CDR2 FYNNEI. After removal of 6 bases from V and 0 bases from J, the junction contained 11 bases not matched to a gene. The CDR3 contains 17 residues. The CDR3 here is CASSKTGTALSNQPQHF. The CDR3 DNA follows: TGTGCCAGCAGCAAAACCGGGACAGCTCTTAGCAATCAGCCCCAGCATTTT.

The sample holds a few counts of this clone. The J gene is TRBJ1-2, the V gene TRBV25-1; TRBD1 is a possible D gene (5 bases). Trimming shortened V by 5 bases and J by 6 bases, and 16 bases separated the two germline ends. CDR3 length: 14 residues. CDR1 is MGHDK and CDR2 is SYGVNS in the germline V gene. Here the CDR3 DNA reads TGTGCCAGCAGTCTATGGGGGGAGGGACATGGCTACACCTTC. This gives the protein CASSLWGEGHGYTF.

This chain uses TRBV6-5 with TRBJ2-7, with a tentative D call TRBD2 (6 bases). The CDR3 consists of 14 residues. The germline V gene has CDR1 MNHEY and CDR2 SVGAGI. V lost 0 bases and J lost 5, with 11 bases in between. This CDR3 reads CASSYSGGTHEQYF. The CDR3 DNA follows: TGTGCCAGCAGTTACTCAGGCGGGACCCACGAGCAGTACTTC.

V usage is TRBV19 and J usage is TRBJ1-6; 9 bases fit TRBD1. The CDR3 loop spans 14 amino acids. V dropped 4 bases and J dropped 9; count of bases not matched to a gene: 4. The germline V gene encodes CDR1 LNHDA and CDR2 SQIVND (reference sequence). The CDR3 nucleotides are TGTGCCAGTAGTACCGGGACAGGGAGTTCACCCCTCCACTTT. It codes for CASSTGTGSSPLHF.

This clone was seen just once. J is TRBJ2-2 and V is TRBV3-1 (or the pseudogene TRBV3-2), with a weak D call TRBD2 (6 bases). Germline CDR1 LGHDT, CDR2 YNNKEL (reference sequence). The CDR3 length is 17 residues. V lost 4 bases and J 0 bases, leaving 15 bases between the germline ends. The CDR3 is CASSRPQAGSNTGELFF. CDR3 sequence (DNA): TGTGCCAGCAGCCGCCCACAGGCGGGGTCGAACACCGGGGAGCTGTTTTTT.

This clone appeared a single time. The rearrangement uses TRBV19 and TRBJ2-7; TRBD1 agrees at 10 bases. This CDR3 is built from 16 residues. The V segment lost 2 bases and the J segment 2 bases; nucleotides outside the gene matches: 6. Germline V lookup: CDR1 LNHDA, CDR2 SQIVND (reference sequence). CDR3 protein: CASSIFRQGAAYEQYF. The CDR3 DNA reads as TGTGCCAGTAGTATATTTAGACAGGGGGCCGCCTACGAGCAGTACTTC.

The CDR3 sequence is CASSLGGILGQRLTEAFF. The CDR3 DNA is TGTGCCAGCAGTTTAGGAGGAATACTGGGACAGAGACTCACTGAAGCTTTCTTT. The chain joins TRBV28 to TRBJ1-1; 7 nucleotides line up with TRBD1. Germline values: CDR1 MDHEN, CDR2 SYDVKM. This CDR3 spans 18 amino acids. Trimming at V came to 2 bases and at J to 4 bases, leaving 16 bases not matched to a gene.

The gene calls are TRBV12-5 and TRBJ2-5; 9 bases agree with TRBD1. Per the germline V gene, CDR1 is LGHNT and CDR2 is FRNRAP. This CDR3 is built from 15 residues. With 1 base clipped from V and 1 base from J, the junction kept 1 base outside the gene matches. Written as DNA, the CDR3 is TGTGCTAGTGGTTTGGAGACAGGGGGCCAAGAGACCCAGTACTTC. Its translation: CASGLETGGQETQYF.

This clone counts as medium-sized. The chain combines TRBV4-2 with TRBJ2-7; 8 bases are shared with TRBD2. There are 16 residues in the CDR3. Per the germline V gene, CDR1 is LGHNA and CDR2 is YNFKEQ. After removal of 0 bases from V and 6 bases from J, the junction contained 10 bases not matched to a gene. The CDR3 nucleotides are TGTGCCAGCAGCCAAGATTCTGCGGGAGGACTGGGCGAGCAGTACTTC. Encoded protein: CASSQDSAGGLGEQYF.

The chain carries TRBV20-1 and TRBJ2-7; D call uncertain. The CDR3 loop spans 11 amino acids. Trimming left V 3 bases short and J 9 bases short, with 12 bases between. Germline CDR1 reads DFQATT; CDR2 reads SNEGSKA (reference sequence). The CDR3, as DNA: TGCAGTGCTAGTTCAGAGGCCGGGCAGTACTTC. This translates into CSASSEAGQYF.

The sample holds one count of this clone. The rearrangement joins TRBV9 to TRBJ2-7; 8 bases line up with TRBD1. This CDR3 contains 16 residues. Germline lookup yields CDR1 SGDLS and CDR2 YYNGEE. The ends lost 0 bases at V and 7 bases at J; junction bases unmatched: 12. CDR3 nucleotides: TGTGCCAGCAGCGTAGGGCCGGACGACAGGGGTGGGGAGCAGTACTTC. Translation: CASSVGPDDRGGEQYF.

Only one count was recorded for this clone. V gene TRBV28 combines with J gene TRBJ2-7, with 9 bases identical to TRBD2. V lost 4 bases and J lost 2; bases outside the gene matches: 6. CDR3 size: 15 residues. The germline V gene has CDR1 MDHEN and CDR2 SYDVKM. CDR3 sequence: CASSSASGTPYEQYF. Here the CDR3 DNA reads TGTGCCAGCAGTTCCGCTAGCGGGACCCCCTACGAGCAGTACTTC.

The chain employs TRBV5-1 and TRBJ2-5; TRBD1 might be the D (6 bases). V gave up 0 bases and J gave up 2 bases, with 8 bases separating them. From germline, CDR1 is SGHRS and CDR2 YFSETQ. The CDR3 is 14 residues long. This CDR3 is CASSLGQAQETQYF. CDR3 nucleotide sequence: TGCGCCAGCAGCTTGGGACAGGCACAAGAGACCCAGTACTTC.

This chain uses TRBV3-1 (or the pseudogene TRBV3-2) with TRBJ2-5; TRBD2 matches 7 bases. The CDR3 extends over 15 amino acids. CDR1 is LGHDT and CDR2 is YNNKEL in the germline V gene (reference sequence). V lost 1 base to trimming and J lost 7 bases; unmatched junction nucleotides: 9. The CDR3 reads CASSQAERGRGTQYF. The DNA of the CDR3 is TGTGCCAGCAGCCAAGCCGAGCGGGGCCGGGGGACCCAGTACTTC.

The V and J genes are TRBV27 and TRBJ1-2, with a tentative D call TRBD1 (6 bases). Germline V gives CDR1 MNHEY, CDR2 SMNVEV (reference sequence). The CDR3 consists of 13 residues. V lost 9 bases and J lost 6, with 17 bases in between. CDR3 loop: CASSRGGTNGYTF. The CDR3 nucleotides are TGTGCCAGTAGCAGAGGGGGAACTAATGGCTACACCTTC.

This clone was recorded once. The J gene is TRBJ1-2, the V gene TRBV5-6; the D gene is possibly TRBD1 (5 bases). The ends were cut back, 4 bases at V and 4 bases at J, with 11 bases in the middle. Per germline, CDR1 SGHDT and CDR2 YYEEEE. The CDR3 covers 13 residues. In DNA, the CDR3 is TGTGCCAGCAGCCCAGGGTTTGGCTATGGCTACACCTTC. Protein: CASSPGFGYGYTF.

The chain uses TRBV19 and TRBJ2-4; 9 positions agree with TRBD1. The CDR3 is 17 residues long. V lost 0 bases to trimming and J lost 6 bases; unmatched junction nucleotides: 9. Germline-derived CDR1 and CDR2 are LNHDA and SQIVND (reference sequence). CDR3 coding DNA: TGTGCCAGTAGTATAGATGGGACAGGGTATTCCAGAAACATTCAGTACTTC. Protein sequence: CASSIDGTGYSRNIQYF. The complete variable domain, with remaining parts taken from reference TRBV19 and TRBJ2-4, reads DGGITQSPKYLFRKEGQNVTLSCEQNLNHDAMYWYRQDPGQGLRLIYYSQIVNDFQKGDIAEGYSVSREKKESFPLTVTSAQKNPTAFYLCASSIDGTGYSRNIQYFGAGTRLSVL.

The chain couples TRBV11-1 to TRBJ1-2; 9 positions match TRBD1. This CDR3 has 14 residues. With V trimmed by 5 bases and J by 2 bases, 3 bases remained unmatched. Germline V CDR1 and CDR2: SGHAT, FQDESV (reference sequence). CDR3 bases: TGTGCCAGCAGCGCTGGACAGGGGAACTATGGCTACACCTTC. Protein sequence: CASSAGQGNYGYTF.

This clone has a single count. The chain is built from TRBV2 and TRBJ1-4, with 10 bases fitting TRBD1. The germline V gene has CDR1 SNHLY and CDR2 FYNNEI. CDR3 length: 14 residues. J lost 8 bases, V lost 6 bases, and 6 bases had no gene match. CDR3 region: CASSGDRGWEKLFF. CDR3 DNA sequence: TGTGCCAGCAGCGGGGACAGGGGATGGGAAAAACTGTTTTTT.

V and J are TRBV5-1 and TRBJ1-4; 9 bases fit TRBD1. The CDR3 has 16 amino acids. Trimming cost V 1 base and J 8 bases; bases outside gene matches: 9. The germline V gene has CDR1 SGHRS and CDR2 YFSETQ. CDR3 sequence: CASSLRVQGAEEKLFF. For the CDR3, the DNA is TGCGCCAGCAGCTTGAGGGTACAGGGGGCGGAAGAAAAACTGTTTTTT. Full variable domain (remainder filled in from reference TRBV5-1 and TRBJ1-4): KAGVTQTPRYLIKTRGQQVTLSCSPISGHRSVSWYQQTPGQGLQFLFEYFSETQRNKGNFPGRFSGRQFSNSRSEMNVSTLELGDSALYLCASSLRVQGAEEKLFFGSGTQLSVL.